Included here is one T cell receptor beta chain sequence, with context. It was with random hexamers that about 0.45 to 1 ug RNA was reverse transcribed. Amplification of TCR beta CDR3 was carried out by immunoSEQ multiplex PCR, which covered 54 Vbeta and 13 Jbeta segments. Each CDR3 protein gets one entry after TCRdb re-called the immunoSEQ multiplex PCR reads with MiXCR. The data contain tens of thousands of distinct CDR3 sequences, over 90% of them singletons. The data were obtained in a study of CD8 T cells in Susac syndrome. The germline V gene has CDR1 GTSNPN and CDR2 SVGIG (reference sequence). The CDR3 spans 13 residues. Trimming removed 6 bases from V and 0 bases from J, with 8 bases in between.

The sequence was obtained from a human donor in good health. The rearrangement uses TRBV30 and TRBJ2-2, with unresolved D. Sequencing was done on a sample of CD8+ T cells from PBMCs. The DNA for the CDR3 is TGTGCCTGCCTTAATACGAACACCGGGGAGCTGTTTTTT. Amino acid sequence: CACLNTNTGELFF.